In its sample, the clone carrying this TCR beta chain was seen many times. Its antigen is not identified. These data belong to a study of blood T cells in healthy people across ages. Across the study: When template switching was applied, about one barcoded beta molecule was captured per two T cells. Whole-study results and caveats: Both higher diversity and more naive CD4+ cells marked long-lived donors when set against aged donors. Roughly linear declines in TCR beta diversity per million T cells occurred with age.

Sample-barcoded 5' priming and a J-beta primer mix drove a second PCR of 7 to 11 cycles. TCRdb re-called the 5' RACE reads through MiXCR, storing one row per CDR3 protein. The table lists about 1,500,000 distinct CDR3 sequences, 28% of them singletons, with 7.7% in the top ten. The CDR3 covers 14 residues. Germline CDR1 MNHEY, CDR2 SMNVEV (reference sequence). Unmatched junction bases numbered 3, after V lost 3 bases and J lost 4 bases. Isolation recovered at least 6.5 million PBMCs from every sample. Sequenced sample: blood. V gene TRBV27 combines with J gene TRBJ2-5, with TRBD1 matching 9 bases. This clonotype was sampled from a woman aged 30 to 39 in good health. The CDR3 protein is CASSFGQGRETQYF. The CDR3 DNA sequence: TGTGCCAGCAGTTTCGGACAGGGGAGAGAGACCCAGTACTTC.